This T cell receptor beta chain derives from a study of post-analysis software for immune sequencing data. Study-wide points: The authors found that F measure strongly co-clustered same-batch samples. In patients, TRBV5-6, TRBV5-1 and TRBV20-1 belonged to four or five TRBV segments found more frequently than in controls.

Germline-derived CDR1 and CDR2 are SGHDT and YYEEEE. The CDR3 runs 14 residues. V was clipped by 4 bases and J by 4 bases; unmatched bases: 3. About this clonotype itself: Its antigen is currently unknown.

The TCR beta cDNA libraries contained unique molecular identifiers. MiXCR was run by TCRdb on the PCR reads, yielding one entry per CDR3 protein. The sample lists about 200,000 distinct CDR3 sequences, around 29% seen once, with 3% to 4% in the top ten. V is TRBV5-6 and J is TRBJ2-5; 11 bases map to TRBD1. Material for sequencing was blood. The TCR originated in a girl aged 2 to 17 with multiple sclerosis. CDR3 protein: CASSRTGGAETQYF. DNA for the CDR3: TGTGCCAGCAGCCGGACAGGGGGCGCAGAGACCCAGTACTTC.